A single sample is the source of the 19 T cell receptor beta chains below, sequenced in a study of blood T cell repertoires in COVID-19. Produced via immunoSEQ multiplex PCR; TCRdb's table is partial and in-frame only. Seen here are a few hundred thousand clones, roughly nine tenths observed once, and the top ten hold 0.95% to 1.5%. The sequencing sample was made of PBMCs or T cells enriched from blood (not recorded which). These receptors originate from a human donor in a cohort exposed to, infected with or recovered from COVID-19 (not recorded which). The donor label of this sample is uncertain.

The chain links TRBV4-3 to TRBJ1-2; the D is unclear. Trimming left V 0 bases short and J 8 bases short, with 19 bases between. The CDR3 contains 16 residues. Germline lookup yields CDR1 LGHNA and CDR2 YSLEER. CDR3 in DNA: TGCGCCAGCAGCCAAGATTTGGCAGGTTACATCTCCGGCTACACCTTC. Translated: CASSQDLAGYISGYTF.

This sequence joins TRBV2 and TRBJ2-2, with 12 bases aligning to TRBD2. The CDR3 length is 18 residues. Per germline, CDR1 SNHLY and CDR2 FYNNEI. V lost 5 bases and J lost 2; bases outside the gene matches: 9. The CDR3 bases are TGTGCCAGCAGTCTTGGACTAGCGGGGTTCCAAAACACCGGGGAGCTGTTTTTT. Encoded protein: CASSLGLAGFQNTGELFF.

The chain carries TRBV6-1 and TRBJ2-6; a possible D gene is TRBD1 (6 bases). The CDR3 extends over 17 amino acids. The V gene's germline CDR1 is MNHNS and CDR2 SASEGT. V was trimmed by 4 bases and J by 0 bases, leaving 13 bases between them. Here the CDR3 reads CASSVQGYPSGANVLTF. CDR3 sequence (DNA): TGTGCCAGCAGTGTACAGGGCTACCCCTCTGGGGCCAACGTCCTGACTTTC.

This rearrangement joins TRBV30 to TRBJ1-6; 9 bases map to TRBD1. CDR1 and CDR2 from the germline V gene are GTSNPN and SVGIG (reference sequence). The CDR3 contains 12 residues. For the CDR3, the DNA is TGTGCATACGGACAGGGGAATTCACCCCTCCACTTT. This translates into CAYGQGNSPLHF.

The chain joins TRBV15 to TRBJ1-4; D gene unclear. The germline V gene encodes CDR1 LNHNV and CDR2 YYDKDF (reference sequence). Deletions cut 5 bases from V and 0 bases from J, with 7 bases between. The CDR3 spans 14 residues. CDR3 coding DNA: TGTGCCACCAGCCCTAGCTCAACTAATGAAAAACTGTTTTTT. Translated: CATSPSSTNEKLFF.

The chain combines TRBV4-1 with TRBJ2-6, with TRBD1 matching 7 bases. The germline CDR1 and CDR2 sequences are MGHRA and YSYEKL. With 0 bases clipped from V and 4 bases from J, the junction kept 12 bases outside the gene matches. The CDR3 is made up of 19 amino acids. In DNA, the CDR3 is TGCGCCAGCAGCCAAGATCTCGACAGGGTGAGAAAAGGGGCCAACGTCCTGACTTTC. Protein product: CASSQDLDRVRKGANVLTF.

The J gene is TRBJ1-6, the V gene TRBV4-1; the D is unclear. The CDR3 length is 17 residues. Trimming cost V 4 bases and J 8 bases, with 21 bases left between them. The germline gives CDR1 MGHRA, CDR2 YSYEKL. CDR3 loop: CASSPGWARHSHSPLHF. The CDR3 DNA reads as TGCGCCAGCAGCCCCGGATGGGCCCGCCATTCGCATTCACCCCTCCACTTT.

This sequence joins TRBV5-5 and TRBJ2-1; tentatively, D is TRBD2 (7 bases). The germline gives CDR1 SGHKS, CDR2 YYEKEE (reference sequence). V shed 3 bases and J shed 6 bases, with 16 bases lying between them. The CDR3 is 15 amino acids. The CDR3 loop is CASSSGGPRFNEQFF. The DNA for the CDR3 is TGTGCCAGCAGCTCCGGGGGGCCCAGGTTCAATGAGCAGTTCTTC. The full variable domain, completed using reference TRBV5-5 and TRBJ2-1, is DAGVTQSPTHLIKTRGQQVTLRCSPISGHKSVSWYQQVLGQGPQFIFQYYEKEERGRGNFPDRFSARQFPNYSSELNVNALLLGDSALYLCASSSGGPRFNEQFFGPGTRLTVL.

The chain has TRBV21-1 and TRBJ2-7; the table's D gene call, TRBD1, was not cross checked with the DNA. TRBV21-1 is a listed pseudogene. CDR3 length: 15 residues. The CDR3 region is CASTQRTEKNYEQYF. The CDR3 region has the DNA TGTGCCAGCACCCAAAGGACAGAGAAGAACTACGAGCAGTACTTC.

The V gene is TRBV19, the J gene TRBJ2-2; D is perhaps TRBD1 (6 bases). Germline V CDR1 and CDR2: LNHDA, SQIVND (reference sequence). CDR3 length: 12 amino acids. Trimming removed 8 bases from V and 6 bases from J, with 10 bases in between. The CDR3 DNA reads as TGTGCCAGTCAACAGGGCGCCGGGGAGCTGTTTTTT. Translated, it gives CASQQGAGELFF.

A single count supports this clone. V usage is TRBV11-2 and J usage is TRBJ2-5, with 8 bases identical to TRBD2. Per germline, CDR1 SGHAT and CDR2 FQNNGV. With 8 bases clipped from V and 0 bases from J, the junction kept 5 bases outside the gene matches. This CDR3 has 14 amino acids. In DNA form, the CDR3 reads TGTGCCAGCCGCGGGGGGACGTACCAAGAGACCCAGTACTTC. Its protein product is CASRGGTYQETQYF.

The chain links TRBV3-1 (or the pseudogene TRBV3-2) to TRBJ1-2, with TRBD1 identical over 8 bases. Trimming removed 4 bases from V and 3 bases from J; junction bases left unmatched: 4. The CDR3 sequence is 14 residues long. Looked up from germline, CDR1 is LGHDT and CDR2 is YNNKEL (reference sequence). The CDR3 nucleotides read TGTGCCAGCAGCCGATCACAGGGGGACTATGGCTACACCTTC. This codes for CASSRSQGDYGYTF.

In its sample, this clone was seen once. The chain employs TRBV5-1 and TRBJ1-5; D may be TRBD1 (5 bases). Germline V gene data show CDR1 as SGHRS and CDR2 as YFSETQ. The CDR3 contains 15 residues. The V end was cut by 3 bases, the J end by 6 bases, with 16 bases between. The CDR3 sequence is CASSSDGTGVQPQHF. The CDR3 nucleotides are TGCGCCAGCAGCTCGGACGGAACGGGGGTTCAGCCCCAGCATTTT.

The chain joins TRBV5-1 to TRBJ2-3; 12 bases are shared with TRBD2. CDR1 and CDR2 (germline): SGHRS, YFSETQ. The V and J ends lost 4 bases and 2 bases, in that order; junction bases with no gene match: 5. CDR3 length: 16 residues. In DNA form, the CDR3 reads TGCGCCAGCAGCACCGGGACTAGCGGGCTCACAGATACGCAGTATTTT. It specifies CASSTGTSGLTDTQYF. The full variable domain, completed using reference TRBV5-1 and TRBJ2-3, is KAGVTQTPRYLIKTRGQQVTLSCSPISGHRSVSWYQQTPGQGLQFLFEYFSETQRNKGNFPGRFSGRQFSNSRSEMNVSTLELGDSALYLCASSTGTSGLTDTQYFGPGTRLTVL.

This clone was picked up one time. This sequence joins TRBV5-5 and TRBJ1-1, with 7 bases fitting TRBD1. From germline, CDR1 is SGHKS and CDR2 YYEKEE (reference sequence). The J segment lost 10 bases and the V segment lost 2 bases, leaving 5 bases of the junction unmatched. The CDR3 runs to 12 residues. CDR3 amino acids: CASSFDRVGAFF. The CDR3 bases are TGTGCCAGCAGCTTTGACAGGGTAGGAGCTTTCTTT.

The chain is built from TRBV30 and TRBJ2-5; D gene ambiguous. This CDR3 region has 12 residues. V was cut by 1 base and J by 2 bases, with 5 bases left in between. The germline gives CDR1 GTSNPN, CDR2 SVGIG (reference sequence). The DNA for the CDR3 is TGTGCCTGGAGTGCCAGTCAAGAGACCCAGTACTTC. Protein: CAWSASQETQYF.

The genes are TRBV6-4 and TRBJ2-3; 7 bases are a match to TRBD2. Unmatched junction bases numbered 4, after V lost 6 bases and J lost 1 base. This CDR3 has 14 residues. Germline CDR1 reads MRHNA; CDR2 reads SNTAGT. The CDR3 spells CASRRDYGTDTQYF. CDR3 nucleotides: TGTGCCAGCAGGCGGGACTACGGCACAGATACGCAGTATTTT.

The chain recombines TRBV5-8 with TRBJ2-2; D perhaps matches TRBD1 (6 bases). Trimming pared 4 bases from V and 6 bases from J, leaving 16 bases between. Germline CDR1 SGHTS, CDR2 YDEGEE. This CDR3 spans 15 amino acids. CDR3: CASSVAWTVPGELFF. DNA for the CDR3: TGTGCCAGCAGCGTAGCCTGGACAGTCCCCGGGGAGCTGTTTTTT. The variable domain in full, completed from reference TRBV5-8 and TRBJ2-2, reads EAGVTQSPTHLIKTRGQQATLRCSPISGHTSVYWYQQALGLGLQFLLWYDEGEERNRGNFPPRFSGRQFPNYSSELNVNALELEDSALYLCASSVAWTVPGELFFGEGSRLTVL.

The chain uses TRBV11-2 and TRBJ1-5; no definite D call. This CDR3 has 15 amino acids. V lost 1 base to trimming and J lost 4 bases, with 11 bases between them. CDR1 is SGHAT and CDR2 is FQNNGV in the germline V gene. The CDR3 nucleotides read TGTGCCAGCAGCTTAGGATATGGGGAGAATCAGCCCCAGCATTTT. Its protein product is CASSLGYGENQPQHF. The full variable domain, its missing parts supplied by reference TRBV11-2 and TRBJ1-5, is EAGVAQSPRYKIIEKRQSVAFWCNPISGHATLYWYQQILGQGPKLLIQFQNNGVVDDSQLPKDRFSAERLKGVDSTLKIQPAKLEDSAVYLCASSLGYGENQPQHFGDGTRLSIL.